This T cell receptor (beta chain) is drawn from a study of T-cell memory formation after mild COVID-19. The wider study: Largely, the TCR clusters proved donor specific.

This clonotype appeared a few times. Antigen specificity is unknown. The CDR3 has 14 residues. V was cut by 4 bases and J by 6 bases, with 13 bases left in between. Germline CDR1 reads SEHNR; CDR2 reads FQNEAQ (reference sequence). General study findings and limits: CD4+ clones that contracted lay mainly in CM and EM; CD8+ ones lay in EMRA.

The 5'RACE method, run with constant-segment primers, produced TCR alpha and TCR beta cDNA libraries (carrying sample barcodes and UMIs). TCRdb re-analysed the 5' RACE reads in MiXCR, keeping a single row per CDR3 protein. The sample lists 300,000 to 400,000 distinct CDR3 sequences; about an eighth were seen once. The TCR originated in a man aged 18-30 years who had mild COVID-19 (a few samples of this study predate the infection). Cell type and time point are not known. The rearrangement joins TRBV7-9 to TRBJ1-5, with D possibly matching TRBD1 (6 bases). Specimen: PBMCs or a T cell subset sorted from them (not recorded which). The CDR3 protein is CASSWGRGFQPQHF. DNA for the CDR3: TGTGCCAGCAGCTGGGGCAGGGGTTTTCAGCCCCAGCATTTT.